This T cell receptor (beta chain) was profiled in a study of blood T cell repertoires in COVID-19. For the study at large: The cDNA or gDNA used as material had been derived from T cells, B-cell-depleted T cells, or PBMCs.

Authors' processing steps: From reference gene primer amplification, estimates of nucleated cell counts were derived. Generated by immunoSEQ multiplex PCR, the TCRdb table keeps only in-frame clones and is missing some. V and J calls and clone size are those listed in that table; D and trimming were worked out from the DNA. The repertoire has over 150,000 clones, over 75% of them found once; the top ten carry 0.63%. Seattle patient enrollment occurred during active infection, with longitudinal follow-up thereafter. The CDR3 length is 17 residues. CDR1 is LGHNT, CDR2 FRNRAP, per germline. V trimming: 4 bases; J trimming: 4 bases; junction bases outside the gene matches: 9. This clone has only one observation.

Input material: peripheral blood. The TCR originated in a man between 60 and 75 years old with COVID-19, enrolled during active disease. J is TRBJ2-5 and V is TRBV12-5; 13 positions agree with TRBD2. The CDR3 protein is CASGWATSGRRIETQYF. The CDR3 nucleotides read TGTGCTAGTGGTTGGGCGACTAGCGGGAGGAGGATAGAGACCCAGTACTTC.